These T cell receptor beta chains were read from a single sample in a study of T cell repertoires in cytomegalovirus infection. Their cognate antigens are unknown. Each CDR3 protein gets one entry after TCRdb re-called the reads with MiXCR. The sample includes 600,000 to 700,000 distinct CDR3 sequences, about 30% of them seen just once. Sequencing was performed on cultured PBMCs, taken from culture after CMV antigen stimulation. Every receptor here comes from a human donor in good health (CMV status not recorded). Some clones in this sample may be carry-over from other donors' samples. Each CDR3 is given with its conserved first and last residue. D genes are given only for firm matches. Part of the rows lack a size; the others show once, few, many or a class for expanded clones.

J,V,size,D,CDR3,DNA
TRBJ1-1,TRBV5-1,few,TRBD1,CASSLFSLGQTEAFF,TGCGCCAGCAGCTTGTTCTCTCTGGGACAGACTGAAGCTTTCTTT
TRBJ2-2,TRBV25-1,.,.,CASSELEPTGELFF,TGTGCCAGCAGTGAATTAGAGCCGACCGGGGAGCTGTTTTTT
TRBJ2-5,TRBV2,.,TRBD2,CASSVETSGAETQYF,TGTGCCAGCAGCGTAGAAACTAGCGGGGCGGAGACCCAGTACTTC
TRBJ2-7,TRBV23-1,few,TRBD1,CASRTDRVEREQYF,TGCGCCAGCAGGACGGACAGGGTCGAAAGAGAGCAGTACTTC
TRBJ2-5,TRBV7-9,.,.,CASSLEYHQETQYF,TGTGCCAGCAGCTTAGAATACCACCAAGAGACCCAGTACTTC
TRBJ2-1,TRBV7-9,many,.,CASSRKQGNEQFF,TGTGCCAGCAGCCGAAAACAGGGAAATGAGCAGTTCTTC
TRBJ2-3,TRBV7-9,.,.,CASNQVGVNTQYF,TGTGCCAGCAACCAAGTAGGTGTGAATACGCAGTATTTT
TRBJ2-1,TRBV7-2,many,TRBD1,CASSPRGTGAFREEQFF,TGTGCCAGCAGCCCCCGAGGGACAGGGGCCTTCAGGGAGGAGCAGTTCTTC
TRBJ2-3,TRBV12-3/TRBV12-4,few,.,CASTQQGMTDTQYF,TGTGCCAGCACCCAACAGGGAATGACAGATACGCAGTATTTT
TRBJ1-5,TRBV6-1,.,.,CASSELLTDNQPQHF,TGTGCCAGCAGTGAATTGTTGACGGATAATCAGCCCCAGCATTTT
TRBJ1-3,TRBV7-9,few,.,CASSSSTGPGGNTIYF,TGTGCCAGCAGCTCCTCGACCGGCCCCGGGGGAAACACCATATATTTT
TRBJ2-3,TRBV7-7,.,.,CASSLGVGGDPTDTQYF,TGTGCCAGCAGCTTAGGGGTCGGCGGTGACCCCACAGATACGCAGTATTTT
TRBJ1-2,TRBV20-1,.,.,CSPQEGYTF,TGCAGTCCCCAAGAGGGCTACACCTTC
TRBJ1-2,TRBV15,.,.,CATSREGLHNYGYTF,TGTGCCACCAGCAGAGAGGGGTTGCATAACTATGGCTACACCTTC